This T cell receptor beta chain was identified in a study of blood T cell repertoires in COVID-19. In the study overall: Collection of acute and convalescent COVID-19 samples took place in the United States, Italy and Spain. The cDNA or gDNA used as material had been derived from T cells, B-cell-depleted T cells, or PBMCs.

Trimming cost V 2 bases and J 3 bases, with 11 bases left between them. The CDR3 is 15 residues long. The germline V gene encodes CDR1 MNHEY and CDR2 SVGAGI. Measured with immunoSEQ multiplex PCR; TCRdb has only the in-frame clones, and not every one. This table has roughly 160,000 clones, about 86% appearing once. The receptor's source is a man aged 50 to 59 with active or convalescent COVID-19. This sequence joins TRBV6-5 and TRBJ2-1; maybe TRBD2 (6 bases). Specimen: peripheral blood. The CDR3 bases are TGTGCCAGCAGTTACGGGGCGGGAATCTACAATGAGCAGTTCTTC. Its translation is CASSYGAGIYNEQFF.